The present entry profiles one T cell receptor (beta chain) with its context. Its cognate antigen is unknown. The data were obtained in a study of chemoradiotherapy in HPV16-positive cancers. CDR3 length: 16 residues. V shed 3 bases, J shed 9 bases, and the junction held 8 bases outside the gene matches. CDR1 LNHDA and CDR2 SQIVND come from the germline V gene (reference sequence). Some clones are missing from TCRdb's copy, which holds only in-frame ones; the method was immunoSEQ multiplex PCR. The sample lists some 2,900 clones; approximately 86% were seen once. Study-level points and caveats: Candidate HPV-specific clones and E7-related TCR motifs grew in tumor during treatment.

The sequence derives from a human donor with HPV-associated anogenital cancer. J is TRBJ2-1 and V is TRBV19, with 13 positions matching TRBD2. The sequences come from tumor tissue, collected from a patient who underwent chemoradiotherapy. The CDR3 reads CASSIRTSGSYPEQFF. CDR3 nucleotides: TGTGCCAGTAGTATCAGGACTAGCGGGAGCTACCCTGAGCAGTTCTTC.